This T cell receptor (beta chain) was sequenced for a study of lymphopenia after photon versus proton radiotherapy (dated by TCRdb to about 2019). For context, the study as a whole: Photon and proton radiation therapy were compared by the study for their immunological effects in patients with gastrointestinal tumors who developed high-grade lymphopenia. The cohort comprised more than 15 patients with gastrointestinal tumors who received either photon or proton therapy and then developed lymphopenia. The goal of the study was to characterize the differences between the two radiation modalities in how they affect the immune system. The study at large found these results: Among patients across the cohort who died, overall survival time showed an inverse correlation with a larger post-nadir drop in TCR diversity. During treatment, patients who received proton therapy stayed relatively stable, whereas patients who received photon therapy lost naive T cells and TCR diversity and gained effector/memory populations. The survival association was examined only in patients who died, and the authors described better survival with proton therapy as a possibility, not as a demonstrated result. After the lymphocyte count nadir, oligoclonal expansion, especially of CD8+ Temra cells, was observed in photon-treated repertoires, and the drop in diversity was driven by this expansion.

V is pruned by 7 bases and J by 2 bases, leaving 6 bases of the junction without a gene match. Sequences LNHDA (CDR1) and SQIVND (CDR2) are obtained from the germline V gene (reference sequence). From the cysteine up to the phenylalanine, the CDR3 has a length of 14 residues. Only the CDR3 DNA is retained, 42 bases long and in frame from the first base. For this clone: Its antigen remains undetermined. Base-call qualities are not available, and no considerably larger clone is one nucleotide away.

Libraries were built with the immunoSEQ multiplex PCR assay. T cell repertoires were profiled with deep sequencing of rearranged TCR beta loci together with multiparametric flow cytometry. Here the immuneACCESS table is served through TCRdb, limited to in-frame sequences with V and J called. Missing clones are a known gap in these copies; in checked studies unresolved V genes cover under half, and the rest lacks a known reason. The sample table records 7,400 or so clones; 88% of these occur just once. Together, the top ten hold more than 3% of the sample. The chain is made from TRBV19 and TRBJ1-2; TRBD1 lines up with 8 middle nucleotides. The receptor's source is a woman in her 70s with pancreatic cancer. The sequences come from peripheral blood, collected from a patient treated with photon-based radiotherapy. This receptor has the CDR3 CASNGQGGNYGYTF. The nucleotides are TGTGCCAGTAACGGACAGGGAGGCAACTATGGCTACACCTTC.